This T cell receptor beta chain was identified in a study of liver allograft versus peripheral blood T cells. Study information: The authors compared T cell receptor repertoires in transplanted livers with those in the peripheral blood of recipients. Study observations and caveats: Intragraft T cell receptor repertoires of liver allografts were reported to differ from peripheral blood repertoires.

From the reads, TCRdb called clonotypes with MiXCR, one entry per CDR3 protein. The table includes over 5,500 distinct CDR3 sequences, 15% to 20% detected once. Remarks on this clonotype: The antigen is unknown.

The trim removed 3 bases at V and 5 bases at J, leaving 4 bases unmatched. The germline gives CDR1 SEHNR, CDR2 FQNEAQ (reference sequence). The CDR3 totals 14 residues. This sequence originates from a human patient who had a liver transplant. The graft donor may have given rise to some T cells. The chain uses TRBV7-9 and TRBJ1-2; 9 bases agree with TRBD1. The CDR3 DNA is TGTGCCAGCAGCTTCTCACAGGGGGCTTATGGCTACACCTTC. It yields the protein CASSFSQGAYGYTF.